This TCR beta chain was observed in a study of blood T cells in healthy people across ages. Sample-barcoded 5' priming and a J-beta primer mix drove a second PCR of about 7 to 12 cycles. TCRdb recomputed calls from the 5' RACE reads with MiXCR, one row per CDR3 protein. The sample has under 1 million distinct CDR3 sequences, more than 40% seen once. PBMCs were isolated at a quantity of at least 6 million per sample. The sample comprised blood. The source is a man aged 55 to 70 in good health.

The CDR3 nucleotides read TGTGCCAGCAGCTTGCGGGGACGACAGGGGGAGACCCAGTACTTC. Protein product: CASSLRGRQGETQYF. V gene TRBV5-5 combines with J gene TRBJ2-5; TRBD1 aligns across 8 bases. The CDR3 is 15 residues long. V shed 1 base, J shed 5 bases, and the junction held 7 bases outside the gene matches. The germline CDR1 and CDR2 sequences are SGHKS and YYEKEE (reference sequence).